What follows are 3 T cell receptor beta chains derived from one specimen sequenced in a study of shared clonotypes between healthy human individuals. Naive CD8 populations comprised CD45RO-negative cells positively selected for CCR7, excluding terminally differentiated effector memory CD45RA+ cells. Clones were read by immunoSEQ multiplex PCR, and TCRdb kept only the in-frame ones, dropping some. The table includes 1.5 million to 2.5 million clones, just under 95% detected once. Sample: naive CD8+ T cells sorted from blood. The source is a young man in good health.

The V gene is TRBV5-6, the J gene TRBJ2-7; no definite D call. CDR1 and CDR2 (germline): SGHDT, YYEEEE. V lost 4 bases and J 6 bases, leaving 11 bases between the germline ends. The CDR3 has 12 residues. The CDR3 nucleotides are TGTGCCAGCAGCCCCGAATTGGGCGAGCAGTACTTC. This codes for CASSPELGEQYF.

The V call is TRBV9, the J call TRBJ2-5; TRBD1 matches 8 bases. Germline V gene sequence: CDR1 SGDLS, CDR2 YYNGEE. The CDR3 length is 14 residues. The trim removed 0 bases at V and 5 bases at J, leaving 3 bases unmatched. The DNA of the CDR3 is TGTGCCAGCAGCGTAGACCAGGGGGCGGAGACCCAGTACTTC. Translated, it gives CASSVDQGAETQYF.

This clone was seen only once. The chain joins TRBV7-6 to TRBJ2-1; 14 nucleotides agree with TRBD2. CDR1 and CDR2 (germline): SGHVS, FNYEAQ. The V gene end was trimmed by 6 bases and the J gene end by 8 bases; junction bases not matched to a gene: 9. The CDR3 has 16 residues. The CDR3 here is CASRLSGTSGGDEQFF. The CDR3 coding sequence is TGTGCCAGCAGGCTTTCCGGGACTAGCGGGGGTGATGAGCAGTTCTTC.